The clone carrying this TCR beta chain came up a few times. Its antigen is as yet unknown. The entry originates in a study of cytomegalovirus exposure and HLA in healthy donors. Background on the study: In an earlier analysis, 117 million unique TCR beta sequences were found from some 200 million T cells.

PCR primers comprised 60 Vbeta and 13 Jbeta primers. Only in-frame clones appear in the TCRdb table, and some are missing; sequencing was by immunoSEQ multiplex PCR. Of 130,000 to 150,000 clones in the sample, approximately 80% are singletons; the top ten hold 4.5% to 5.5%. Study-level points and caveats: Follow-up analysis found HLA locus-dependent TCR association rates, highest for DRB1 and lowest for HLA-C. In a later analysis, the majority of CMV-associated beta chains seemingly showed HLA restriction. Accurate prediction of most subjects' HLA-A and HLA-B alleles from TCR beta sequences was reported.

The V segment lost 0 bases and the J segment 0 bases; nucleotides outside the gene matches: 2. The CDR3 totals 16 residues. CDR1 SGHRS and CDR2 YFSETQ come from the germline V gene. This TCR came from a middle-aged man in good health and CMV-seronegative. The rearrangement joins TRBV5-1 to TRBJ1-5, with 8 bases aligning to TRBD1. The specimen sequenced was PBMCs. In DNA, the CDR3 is TGCGCCAGCAGCTTGGGCCAGGGGGCTAGCAATCAGCCCCAGCATTTT. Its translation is CASSLGQGASNQPQHF. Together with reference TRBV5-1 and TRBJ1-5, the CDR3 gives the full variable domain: KAGVTQTPRYLIKTRGQQVTLSCSPISGHRSVSWYQQTPGQGLQFLFEYFSETQRNKGNFPGRFSGRQFSNSRSEMNVSTLELGDSALYLCASSLGQGASNQPQHFGDGTRLSIL.